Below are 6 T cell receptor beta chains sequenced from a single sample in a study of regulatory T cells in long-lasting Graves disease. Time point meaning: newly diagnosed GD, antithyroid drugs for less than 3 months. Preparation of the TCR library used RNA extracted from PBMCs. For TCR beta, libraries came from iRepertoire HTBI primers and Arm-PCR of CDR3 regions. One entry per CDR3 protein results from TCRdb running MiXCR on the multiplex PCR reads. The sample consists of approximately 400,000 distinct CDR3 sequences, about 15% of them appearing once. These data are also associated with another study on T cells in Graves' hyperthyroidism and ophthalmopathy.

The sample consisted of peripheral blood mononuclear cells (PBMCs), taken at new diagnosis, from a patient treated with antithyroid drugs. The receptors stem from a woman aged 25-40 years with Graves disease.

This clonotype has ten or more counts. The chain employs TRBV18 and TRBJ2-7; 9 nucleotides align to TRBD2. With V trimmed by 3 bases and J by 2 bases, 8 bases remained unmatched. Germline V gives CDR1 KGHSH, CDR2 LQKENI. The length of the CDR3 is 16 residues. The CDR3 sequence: CASSPPTSGVPYEQYF. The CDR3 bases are TGTGCCAGCTCACCTCCGACTAGCGGAGTTCCCTACGAGCAGTACTTC.

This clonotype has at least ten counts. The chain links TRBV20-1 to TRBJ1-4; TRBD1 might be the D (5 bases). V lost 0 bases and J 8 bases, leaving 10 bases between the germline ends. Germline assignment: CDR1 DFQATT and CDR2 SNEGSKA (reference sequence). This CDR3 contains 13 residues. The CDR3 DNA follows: TGCAGTGCTAGAGAGGGGGGGTACGAAAAACTGTTTTTT. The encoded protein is CSAREGGYEKLFF.

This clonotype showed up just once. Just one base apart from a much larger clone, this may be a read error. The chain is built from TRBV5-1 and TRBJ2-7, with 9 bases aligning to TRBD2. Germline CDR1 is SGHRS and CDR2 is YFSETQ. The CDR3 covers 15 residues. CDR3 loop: CAGSRGLAPGYEQYF. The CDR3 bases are TGCGCCGGCAGCCGGGGACTAGCCCCCGGCTACGAGCAGTACTTC.

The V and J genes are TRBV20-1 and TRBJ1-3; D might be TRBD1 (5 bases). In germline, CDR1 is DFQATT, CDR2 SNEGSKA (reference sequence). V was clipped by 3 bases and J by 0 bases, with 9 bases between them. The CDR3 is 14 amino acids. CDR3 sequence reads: CSASTGHSGNTIYF. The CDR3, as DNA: TGCAGTGCTAGTACTGGACACTCTGGAAACACCATATATTTT.

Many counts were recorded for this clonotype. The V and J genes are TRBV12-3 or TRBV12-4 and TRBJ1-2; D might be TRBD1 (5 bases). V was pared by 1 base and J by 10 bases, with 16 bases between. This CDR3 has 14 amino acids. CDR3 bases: TGTGCCAGCAGTTTAGACGAGGGGACCGCCGCCTACACCTTC. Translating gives CASSLDEGTAAYTF.

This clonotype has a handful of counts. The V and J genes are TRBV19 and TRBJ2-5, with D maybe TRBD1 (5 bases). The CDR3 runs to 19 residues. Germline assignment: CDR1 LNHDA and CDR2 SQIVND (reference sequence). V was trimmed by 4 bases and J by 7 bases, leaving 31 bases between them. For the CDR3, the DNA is TGTGCCAGTAGTACTTACCCCACAAGACAGTCTTTAGCCTTAGGGACCCAGTACTTC. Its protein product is CASSTYPTRQSLALGTQYF.